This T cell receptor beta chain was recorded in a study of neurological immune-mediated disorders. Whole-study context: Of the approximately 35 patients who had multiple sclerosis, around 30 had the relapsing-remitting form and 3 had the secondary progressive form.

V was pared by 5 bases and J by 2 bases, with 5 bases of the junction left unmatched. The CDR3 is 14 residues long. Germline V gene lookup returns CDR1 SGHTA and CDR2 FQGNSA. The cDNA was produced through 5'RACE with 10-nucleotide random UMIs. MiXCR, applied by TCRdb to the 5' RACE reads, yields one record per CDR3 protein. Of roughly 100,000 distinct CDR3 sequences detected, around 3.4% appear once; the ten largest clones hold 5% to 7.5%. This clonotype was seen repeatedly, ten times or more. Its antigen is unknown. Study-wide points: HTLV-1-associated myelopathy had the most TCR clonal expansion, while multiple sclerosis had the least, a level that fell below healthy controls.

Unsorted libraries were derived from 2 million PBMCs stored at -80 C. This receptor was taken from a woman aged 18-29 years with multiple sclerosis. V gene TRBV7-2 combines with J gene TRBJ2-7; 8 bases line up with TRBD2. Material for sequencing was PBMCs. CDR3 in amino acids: CASSPGGAPYEQYF. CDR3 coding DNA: TGTGCCAGCAGCCCCGGGGGGGCTCCCTACGAGCAGTACTTC. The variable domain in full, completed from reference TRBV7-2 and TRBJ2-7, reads GAGVSQSPSNKVTEKGKDVELRCDPISGHTALYWYRQSLGQGLEFLIYFQGNSAPDKSGLPSDRFSAERTGGSVSTLTIQRTQQEDSAVYLCASSPGGAPYEQYFGPGTRLTVT.